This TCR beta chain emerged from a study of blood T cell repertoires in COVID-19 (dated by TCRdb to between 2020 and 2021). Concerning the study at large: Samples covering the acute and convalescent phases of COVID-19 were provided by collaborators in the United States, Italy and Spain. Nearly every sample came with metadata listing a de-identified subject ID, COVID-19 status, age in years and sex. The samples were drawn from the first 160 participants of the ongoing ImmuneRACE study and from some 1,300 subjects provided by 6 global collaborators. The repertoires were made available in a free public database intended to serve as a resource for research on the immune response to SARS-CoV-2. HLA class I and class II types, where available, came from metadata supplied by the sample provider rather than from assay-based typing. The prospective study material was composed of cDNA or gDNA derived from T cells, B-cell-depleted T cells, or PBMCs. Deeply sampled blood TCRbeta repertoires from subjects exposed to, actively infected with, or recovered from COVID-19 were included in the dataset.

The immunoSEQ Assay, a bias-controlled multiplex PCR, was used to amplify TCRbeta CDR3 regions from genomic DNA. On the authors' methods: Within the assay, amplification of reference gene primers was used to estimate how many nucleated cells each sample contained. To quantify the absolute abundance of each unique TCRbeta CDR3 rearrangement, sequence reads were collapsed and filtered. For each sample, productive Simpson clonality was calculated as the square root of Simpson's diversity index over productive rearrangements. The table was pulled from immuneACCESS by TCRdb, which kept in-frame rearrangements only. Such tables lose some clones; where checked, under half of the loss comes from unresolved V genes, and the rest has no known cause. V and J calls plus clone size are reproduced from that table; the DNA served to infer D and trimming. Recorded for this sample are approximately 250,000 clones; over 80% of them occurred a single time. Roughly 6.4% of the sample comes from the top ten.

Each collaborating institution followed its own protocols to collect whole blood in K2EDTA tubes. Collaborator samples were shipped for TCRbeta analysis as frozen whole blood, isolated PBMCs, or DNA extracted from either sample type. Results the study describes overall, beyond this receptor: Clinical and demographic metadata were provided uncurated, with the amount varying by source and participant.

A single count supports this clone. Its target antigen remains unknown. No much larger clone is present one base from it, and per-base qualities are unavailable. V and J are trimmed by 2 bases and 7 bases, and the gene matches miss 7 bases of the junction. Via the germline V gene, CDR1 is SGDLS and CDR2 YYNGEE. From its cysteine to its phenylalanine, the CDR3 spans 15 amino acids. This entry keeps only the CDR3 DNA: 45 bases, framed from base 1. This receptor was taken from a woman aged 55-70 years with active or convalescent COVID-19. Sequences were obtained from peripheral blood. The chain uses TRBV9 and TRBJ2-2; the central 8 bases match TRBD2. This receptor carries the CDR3 CASSVTGRAGGELFF. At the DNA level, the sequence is TGTGCCAGCAGCGTTACCGGGAGGGCCGGCGGGGAGCTGTTTTTT.